This is a list of T cell receptor beta chains from one sample in a study of Graves' ophthalmopathy and Graves' hyperthyroidism. Each CDR3 protein gets one entry after TCRdb re-called the multiplex PCR reads with MiXCR. The sample contains hundreds of thousands of distinct CDR3 sequences, around a fifth of which appear only once. Sequencing was done on a sample of peripheral blood. The source is a woman aged 18-30 years with stable Graves' hyperthyroidism. Some clones in this sample may be carry-over from other donors' samples. CDR3s include the opening cysteine and the closing phenylalanine or tryptophan. The order of the fields is CDR3 protein, V gene, J gene.

cdr3_aa: CASSLQQGTVSGANVLTF
v_call: TRBV19
j_call: TRBJ2-6

cdr3_aa: CASTLQGRQQPQHF
v_call: TRBV6-2/TRBV6-3
j_call: TRBJ1-5

cdr3_aa: CASSKDSPSETQYF
v_call: TRBV12-3/TRBV12-4
j_call: TRBJ2-5

cdr3_aa: CASTWEHEAFF
v_call: TRBV12-3/TRBV12-4
j_call: TRBJ1-1

cdr3_aa: CASSYGDGKFEGYTF
v_call: TRBV5-6
j_call: TRBJ1-2

cdr3_aa: CASSLLGRSTYGYTF
v_call: TRBV12-3/TRBV12-4
j_call: TRBJ1-2

cdr3_aa: CASRAGTDNSPLHF
v_call: TRBV2
j_call: TRBJ1-6

cdr3_aa: CASSVEGRTGGTEAFF
v_call: TRBV9
j_call: TRBJ1-1

cdr3_aa: CASSRSGGRNTEAFF
v_call: TRBV6-1
j_call: TRBJ1-1

cdr3_aa: CASSPGETTEAFF
v_call: TRBV11-2
j_call: TRBJ1-1

cdr3_aa: CASSLLARYTGELFF
v_call: TRBV7-2
j_call: TRBJ2-2

cdr3_aa: CASIRGGTEAFF
v_call: TRBV28
j_call: TRBJ1-1

cdr3_aa: CASSSGSRGEQYF
v_call: TRBV12-3/TRBV12-4
j_call: TRBJ2-7

cdr3_aa: CASSLQGASYEQYF
v_call: TRBV14
j_call: TRBJ2-7

cdr3_aa: CADMTGAGVNYGYTF
v_call: TRBV2
j_call: TRBJ1-2

cdr3_aa: CASGRGHIQYF
v_call: TRBV27
j_call: TRBJ2-4

cdr3_aa: CASSSAGERSYGYTF
v_call: TRBV12-3/TRBV12-4
j_call: TRBJ1-2

cdr3_aa: CASSATFYGYTF
v_call: TRBV2
j_call: TRBJ1-2

cdr3_aa: CASGYRDRGGGYTF
v_call: TRBV6-5
j_call: TRBJ1-2

cdr3_aa: CATSRDIGPAYEQYF
v_call: TRBV15
j_call: TRBJ2-7

cdr3_aa: CASSDPGTGELFF
v_call: TRBV2
j_call: TRBJ2-2

cdr3_aa: CASKEGQGFYEQYF
v_call: TRBV6-1
j_call: TRBJ2-7

cdr3_aa: CASSLQRDILGEQYF
v_call: TRBV11-2
j_call: TRBJ2-7

cdr3_aa: CASSLRRRNYGYTF
v_call: TRBV28
j_call: TRBJ1-2

cdr3_aa: CASSERPHTEAFF
v_call: TRBV6-1
j_call: TRBJ1-1

cdr3_aa: CASSPGGIGEAFF
v_call: TRBV12-3/TRBV12-4
j_call: TRBJ1-1

cdr3_aa: CASSQDMGSGANVLTF
v_call: TRBV4-3
j_call: TRBJ2-6

cdr3_aa: CATRLRQGYEQYF
v_call: TRBV15
j_call: TRBJ2-7

cdr3_aa: CATSGGTGPNTEAFF
v_call: TRBV15
j_call: TRBJ1-1

cdr3_aa: CASSKFPLSGTEAFF
v_call: TRBV18
j_call: TRBJ1-1

cdr3_aa: CSARVAGVQPQHF
v_call: TRBV20-1
j_call: TRBJ1-5

cdr3_aa: CASSLGTEREQYF
v_call: TRBV7-9
j_call: TRBJ2-7

cdr3_aa: CASIFRQSPGELFF
v_call: TRBV12-3/TRBV12-4
j_call: TRBJ2-2

cdr3_aa: CSARPRTGIIAFF
v_call: TRBV20-1
j_call: TRBJ1-1

cdr3_aa: CASSSLSGMQETQYF
v_call: TRBV9
j_call: TRBJ2-5

cdr3_aa: CASSLRSLRKEAFF
v_call: TRBV12-3/TRBV12-4
j_call: TRBJ1-1

cdr3_aa: CASSLSGSIGGEQYF
v_call: TRBV4-1
j_call: TRBJ2-7

cdr3_aa: CASSERQGAPLHF
v_call: TRBV9
j_call: TRBJ1-6

cdr3_aa: CASSSVLWGNQPQHF
v_call: TRBV27
j_call: TRBJ1-5

cdr3_aa: CASSSGTGGSGYTF
v_call: TRBV7-8
j_call: TRBJ1-2

cdr3_aa: CASRPDRRVGELFF
v_call: TRBV5-1
j_call: TRBJ2-2

cdr3_aa: CASSEGYDYGYTF
v_call: TRBV12-3/TRBV12-4
j_call: TRBJ1-2

cdr3_aa: CASSQGPGLPSYEQYF
v_call: TRBV3-1
j_call: TRBJ2-7

cdr3_aa: CAWSTGVYNQPQHF
v_call: TRBV30
j_call: TRBJ1-5

cdr3_aa: CASSAHRQGGTYEQYF
v_call: TRBV5-1
j_call: TRBJ2-7

cdr3_aa: CASSYSLSGTSYEQYF
v_call: TRBV6-5
j_call: TRBJ2-7

cdr3_aa: CASSLDREVGSPLHF
v_call: TRBV28
j_call: TRBJ1-6

cdr3_aa: CSARDLGLRYGYTF
v_call: TRBV20-1
j_call: TRBJ1-2

cdr3_aa: CASSLRMLSGTGELFF
v_call: TRBV12-3/TRBV12-4
j_call: TRBJ2-2

cdr3_aa: CASSWRGSGYTF
v_call: TRBV6-5
j_call: TRBJ1-2

cdr3_aa: CASSPALQGAHDTEAFF
v_call: TRBV5-1
j_call: TRBJ1-1

cdr3_aa: CASRPQPGRGNTEAFF
v_call: TRBV28
j_call: TRBJ1-1

cdr3_aa: CASTPTLAGGYEQYF
v_call: TRBV28
j_call: TRBJ2-7

cdr3_aa: CSARSGTGDRETQYF
v_call: TRBV20-1
j_call: TRBJ2-5

cdr3_aa: CASRSGTGLNGELFF
v_call: TRBV19
j_call: TRBJ2-2